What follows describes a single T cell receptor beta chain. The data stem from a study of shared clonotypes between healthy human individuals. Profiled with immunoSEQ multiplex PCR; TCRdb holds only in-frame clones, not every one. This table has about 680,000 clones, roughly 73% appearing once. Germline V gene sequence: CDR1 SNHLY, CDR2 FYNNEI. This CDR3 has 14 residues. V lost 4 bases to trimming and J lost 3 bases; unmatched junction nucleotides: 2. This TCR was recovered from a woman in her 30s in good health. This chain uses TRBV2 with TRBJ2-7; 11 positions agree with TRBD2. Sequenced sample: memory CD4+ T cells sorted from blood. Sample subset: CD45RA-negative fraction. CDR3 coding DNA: TGTGCCAGCAGTGGACTAGCGGGGTACTACGAGCAGTACTTC. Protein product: CASSGLAGYYEQYF.